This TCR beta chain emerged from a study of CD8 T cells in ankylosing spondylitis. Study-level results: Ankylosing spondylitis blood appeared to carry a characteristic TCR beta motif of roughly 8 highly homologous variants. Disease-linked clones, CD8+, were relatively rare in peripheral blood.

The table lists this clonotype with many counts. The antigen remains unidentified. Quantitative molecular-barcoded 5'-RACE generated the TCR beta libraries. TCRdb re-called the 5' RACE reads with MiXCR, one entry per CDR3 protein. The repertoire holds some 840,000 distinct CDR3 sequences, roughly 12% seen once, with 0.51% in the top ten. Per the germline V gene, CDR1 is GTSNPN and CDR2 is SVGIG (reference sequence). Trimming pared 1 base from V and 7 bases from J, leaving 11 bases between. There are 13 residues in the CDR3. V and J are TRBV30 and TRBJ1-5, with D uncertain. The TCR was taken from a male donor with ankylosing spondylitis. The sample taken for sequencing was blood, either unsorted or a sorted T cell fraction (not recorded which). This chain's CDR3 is CAWSGEWGQPQHF. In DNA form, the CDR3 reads TGTGCCTGGAGTGGGGAGTGGGGACAGCCCCAGCATTTT.